Given below is one TCR beta chain in context. What it recognizes is unknown. The table came from immunoSEQ multiplex PCR; TCRdb's copy has only in-frame clones and leaves some out. The sample shows about 82,000 clones, around 80% of them seen only once. The V gene's germline CDR1 is SGHTA and CDR2 FQGNSA. CDR3 length: 14 residues. The V end lost 5 bases, the J end lost 4 bases, and 11 bases lay between the germline ends. These data are taken from a study of T cells in localized non-small cell lung cancer. Study-wide points: Higher adjacent-lung clonality was associated with shorter survival. A median of roughly 50 of the top 100 tumor clones appeared in adjacent lung, which was paired and uninvolved.

The sequences come from PBMCs, collected before any cancer treatment. The genes are TRBV7-2 and TRBJ1-4, with D perhaps TRBD1 (5 bases). The sequence was obtained from a man aged 40 to 70 with stage II squamous cell lung carcinoma. For the CDR3, the DNA is TGTGCCAGCAGCCCCGGGGGTCTTAATGAAAAACTGTTTTTT. Protein product: CASSPGGLNEKLFF.